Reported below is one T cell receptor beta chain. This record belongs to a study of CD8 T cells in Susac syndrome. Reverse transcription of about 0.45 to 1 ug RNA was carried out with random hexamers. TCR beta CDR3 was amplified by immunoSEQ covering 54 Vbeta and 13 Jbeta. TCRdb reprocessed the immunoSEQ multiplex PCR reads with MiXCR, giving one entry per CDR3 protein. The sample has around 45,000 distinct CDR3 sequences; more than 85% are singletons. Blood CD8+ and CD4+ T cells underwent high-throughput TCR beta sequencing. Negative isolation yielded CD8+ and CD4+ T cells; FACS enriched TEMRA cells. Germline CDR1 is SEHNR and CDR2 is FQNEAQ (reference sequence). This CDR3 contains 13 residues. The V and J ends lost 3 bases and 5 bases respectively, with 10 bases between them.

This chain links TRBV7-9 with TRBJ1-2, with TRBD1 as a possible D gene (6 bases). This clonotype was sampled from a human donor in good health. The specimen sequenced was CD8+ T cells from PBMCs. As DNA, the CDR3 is TGTGCCAGCAGCTTTTCAGGGGATTATGGCTACACCTTC. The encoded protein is CASSFSGDYGYTF. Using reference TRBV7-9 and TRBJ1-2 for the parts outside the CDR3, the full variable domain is DTGVSQNPRHKITKRGQNVTFRCDPISEHNRLYWYRQTLGQGPEFLTYFQNEAQLEKSRLLSDRFSAERPKGSFSTLEIQRTEQGDSAMYLCASSFSGDYGYTFGSGTRLTVV.